This note documents a single TCR beta chain sequence. This record comes from a study of blood T cell repertoires in COVID-19. Study at large: Material from acute and convalescent COVID-19 was sourced from the United States, Italy and Spain. T cells, B-cell-depleted T cells, or PBMCs provided the cDNA or gDNA that served as material.

In the original processing: Counts of nucleated cells, estimated from reference gene primer amplification, were obtained. The assay was immunoSEQ multiplex PCR, and TCRdb's table has in-frame clones only and misses some. That table gives V, J and clone size, and the DNA gave D and trimming. The data contain 62,000 or so clones, roughly 88% of them seen just once; the ten biggest clones take up roughly 2.4%. CDR1 is LNHDA and CDR2 is SQIVND in the germline V gene (reference sequence). Unmatched junction bases numbered 6, after V lost 3 bases and J lost 6 bases. The CDR3 is 16 residues long. Sequences were obtained from peripheral blood. The TCR comes from a human donor in a cohort sampled during active COVID-19. The chain employs TRBV19 and TRBJ1-5; 12 bases map to TRBD1. The CDR3 region has the DNA TGTGCCAGTAGTATGTGGGGACAGGGGGCCGGTCAGCCCCAGCATTTT. This translates into CASSMWGQGAGQPQHF.